Listed below are T cell receptor beta chains from one sample, sequenced in a study of molecular identifiers for immune sequencing clone quantification. TCRdb independently ran MiXCR on the PCR reads; one entry per CDR3 protein. The profile shows over 600,000 distinct CDR3 sequences, just under 20% of them singletons. The sample consisted of naive CD8+ T cells from blood, with Jurkat cell RNA spiked in. Receptor source: a human donor in good health. Some libraries in this study had Jurkat cell RNA spiked in. Each CDR3 is given with its conserved first and last residue. The D gene is left open where the match is weak. Size values are once, few and many counts, or a class for expanded clones, and some rows have none.

d_gene: .; j_gene: TRBJ2-5; v_gene: TRBV27; abundance: few; CDR3nt: TGTGCCAGCAGTTGGGTTGGGGGGCAAGAGACCCAGTACTTC; CDR3aa: CASSWVGGQETQYF
d_gene: TRBD2; j_gene: TRBJ2-3; v_gene: TRBV6-5; abundance: .; CDR3nt: TGTGCCAGCGGGACTAGCGGGGGAACCACAGTAGATACGCGGTATTTT; CDR3aa: CASGTSGGTTVDTRYF
d_gene: .; j_gene: TRBJ2-3; v_gene: TRBV4-1; abundance: many; CDR3nt: TGCGCCACCGCGGAAACGGGTACGCAGTATTTT; CDR3aa: CATAETGTQYF
d_gene: .; j_gene: TRBJ1-1; v_gene: TRBV19; abundance: many; CDR3nt: TGTGCCAGTAGTATATCGTCCGGGCAGTACATGAACACTGAAGCTTTCTTT; CDR3aa: CASSISSGQYMNTEAFF
d_gene: TRBD1; j_gene: TRBJ2-7; v_gene: TRBV20-1; abundance: many; CDR3nt: TGCAGTGCTAGATCGGGACAGGGACCGACGAAAACCTACGAGCAGTACTTC; CDR3aa: CSARSGQGPTKTYEQYF
d_gene: .; j_gene: TRBJ2-1; v_gene: TRBV11-2; abundance: many; CDR3nt: TGTGCCAGCAGCTTAATCCAAGGGGTCAATGAGCAGTTCTTC; CDR3aa: CASSLIQGVNEQFF
d_gene: .; j_gene: TRBJ2-1; v_gene: TRBV27; abundance: few; CDR3nt: TGTGCCAGCAGTCTGACCCTCCTTAACATCAATGAGCAGTTCTTC; CDR3aa: CASSLTLLNINEQFF
d_gene: TRBD1; j_gene: TRBJ1-2; v_gene: TRBV7-9; abundance: few; CDR3nt: TGTGCCAGCAGCTTAGGCCCTCGAGGGACAGGGGAGGATGGCTACACCTTC; CDR3aa: CASSLGPRGTGEDGYTF
d_gene: .; j_gene: TRBJ1-2; v_gene: TRBV20-1; abundance: many; CDR3nt: TGCAGTGCTAGAGAGACAACTAACTATGGCTACACCTTC; CDR3aa: CSARETTNYGYTF
d_gene: .; j_gene: TRBJ1-4; v_gene: TRBV4-1; abundance: many; CDR3nt: TGCGCCAGCAGCCAAGCCCCGGGGGGTGAAAAACTGTTTTTT; CDR3aa: CASSQAPGGEKLFF
d_gene: .; j_gene: TRBJ1-1; v_gene: TRBV7-9; abundance: many; CDR3nt: TGTGCCAGCAGCTTAGGGCCGGGGAACACTGAAGCTTTCTTT; CDR3aa: CASSLGPGNTEAFF
d_gene: .; j_gene: TRBJ2-2; v_gene: TRBV24-1; abundance: many; CDR3nt: TGTGCCACCAGCGAGGACCCGGACCAAACGAACACCGGGGAGCTGTTTTTT; CDR3aa: CATSEDPDQTNTGELFF
d_gene: .; j_gene: TRBJ2-3; v_gene: TRBV11-2; abundance: .; CDR3nt: TGTGCCAGCAGCTTAGGCAGGGATGGGGATTCAGATACGCAGTATTTT; CDR3aa: CASSLGRDGDSDTQYF
d_gene: .; j_gene: TRBJ2-7; v_gene: TRBV4-3; abundance: few; CDR3nt: TGCGCCAGCAGCCAAGAAAGGATAGGAAGGATGGGGACCTACGAGCAGTACTTC; CDR3aa: CASSQERIGRMGTYEQYF
d_gene: .; j_gene: TRBJ2-7; v_gene: TRBV27; abundance: many; CDR3nt: TGTGCCAGCAGTGAAACGGGACTGCTCTACGAGCAGTACTTC; CDR3aa: CASSETGLLYEQYF
d_gene: TRBD1; j_gene: TRBJ2-7; v_gene: TRBV5-6; abundance: many; CDR3nt: TGTGCCAGCAGCTATCCGGGACAGGGCTTCTACGAGCAGTACTTC; CDR3aa: CASSYPGQGFYEQYF
d_gene: .; j_gene: TRBJ1-4; v_gene: TRBV7-8; abundance: many; CDR3nt: TGTGCCAGCAGCTTTTTGAGCACTAATGAAAAACTGTTTTTT; CDR3aa: CASSFLSTNEKLFF
d_gene: TRBD1; j_gene: TRBJ2-1; v_gene: TRBV9; abundance: few; CDR3nt: TGTGCCAGCAGCGTCGGGACAGGGGATTGGACCGATGAGCAGTTCTTC; CDR3aa: CASSVGTGDWTDEQFF
d_gene: .; j_gene: TRBJ1-3; v_gene: TRBV10-2; abundance: many; CDR3nt: TGCGCCAACGGATACAGAAAGAGCTTCTCTGGAAACACCATATATTTT; CDR3aa: CANGYRKSFSGNTIYF
d_gene: TRBD2; j_gene: TRBJ2-4; v_gene: TRBV20-1; abundance: .; CDR3nt: TGCAGTGCTATTTTAAGGCGGGGGGGGCCCAAAAACATTCAGTGCTTC; CDR3aa: CSAILRRGGPKNIQCF
d_gene: .; j_gene: TRBJ2-7; v_gene: TRBV28; abundance: many; CDR3nt: TGTGCCAGCAGTTTTTCACAGGGTACGTACGAGCAGTACTTC; CDR3aa: CASSFSQGTYEQYF
d_gene: TRBD2; j_gene: TRBJ2-2; v_gene: TRBV20-1; abundance: many; CDR3nt: TGCAGTGCTAGTGGTCTAGCGGGAGGGTTCACCGGGGAGCTGTTTTTT; CDR3aa: CSASGLAGGFTGELFF
d_gene: TRBD1; j_gene: TRBJ1-2; v_gene: TRBV12-3/TRBV12-4; abundance: many; CDR3nt: TGTGCCAGCAGTTACCCGGGACAGGAATTCTATGGCTACACCTTC; CDR3aa: CASSYPGQEFYGYTF
d_gene: .; j_gene: TRBJ1-5; v_gene: TRBV19; abundance: few; CDR3nt: TGTGCCAGTAGTATAATGGGCAATCAGCCCCAGCATTTT; CDR3aa: CASSIMGNQPQHF
d_gene: .; j_gene: TRBJ1-1; v_gene: TRBV5-1; abundance: .; CDR3nt: TGCGCCAGCAGGTTGGGAGGCAACACTGAAGCTTTCTTT; CDR3aa: CASRLGGNTEAFF
d_gene: TRBD2; j_gene: TRBJ2-7; v_gene: TRBV10-3; abundance: many; CDR3nt: TGTGCCATCAGTGATCTAGCGGGAGACCACGAGCAGTACTTC; CDR3aa: CAISDLAGDHEQYF
d_gene: TRBD2; j_gene: TRBJ2-3; v_gene: TRBV6-2/TRBV6-3; abundance: few; CDR3nt: TGTGCCAGCAGTTACCCATCTCGGGAGGCAACAGATACGCAGTATTTT; CDR3aa: CASSYPSREATDTQYF
d_gene: .; j_gene: TRBJ2-1; v_gene: TRBV19; abundance: once; CDR3nt: TGTGCCAGTCGACACGACTCCTACAGTGAGCAGTTCTTC; CDR3aa: CASRHDSYSEQFF
d_gene: .; j_gene: TRBJ1-2; v_gene: TRBV2; abundance: .; CDR3nt: TGTGCCAGCAGTGAAGCGGCACAGGCCACATATGGCTACACCTTC; CDR3aa: CASSEAAQATYGYTF
d_gene: TRBD2; j_gene: TRBJ2-1; v_gene: TRBV20-1; abundance: many; CDR3nt: TGCAGTGCTTGTAGCGGGGGGGGACCAAGTAGTGAGCAGTTCTTC; CDR3aa: CSACSGGGPSSEQFF
d_gene: TRBD1; j_gene: TRBJ2-7; v_gene: TRBV4-3; abundance: many; CDR3nt: TGCGCCAGCAGCCAAGAACAGGGGACGGCCTACGAGCAGTACTTC; CDR3aa: CASSQEQGTAYEQYF